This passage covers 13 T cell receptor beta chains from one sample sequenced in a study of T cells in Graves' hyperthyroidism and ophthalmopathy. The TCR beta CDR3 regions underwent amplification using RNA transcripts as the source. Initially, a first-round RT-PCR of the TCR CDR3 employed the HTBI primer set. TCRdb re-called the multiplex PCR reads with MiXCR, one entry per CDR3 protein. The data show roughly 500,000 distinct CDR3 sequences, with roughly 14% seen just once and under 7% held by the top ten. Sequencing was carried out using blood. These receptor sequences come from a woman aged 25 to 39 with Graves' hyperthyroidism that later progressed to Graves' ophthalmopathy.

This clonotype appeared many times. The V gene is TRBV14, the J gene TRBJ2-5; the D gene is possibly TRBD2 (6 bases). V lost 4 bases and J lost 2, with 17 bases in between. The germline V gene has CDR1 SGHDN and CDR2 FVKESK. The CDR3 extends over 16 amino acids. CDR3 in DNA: TGTGCCAGCAGCCCCGGCGGGCTAGCGAGGCAAGAGACCCAGTACTTC. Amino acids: CASSPGGLARQETQYF.

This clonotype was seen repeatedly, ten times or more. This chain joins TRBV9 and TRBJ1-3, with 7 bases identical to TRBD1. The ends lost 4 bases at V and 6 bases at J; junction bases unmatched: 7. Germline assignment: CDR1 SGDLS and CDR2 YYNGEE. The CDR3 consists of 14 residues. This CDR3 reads CASSSRTGTNTIYF. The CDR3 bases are TGTGCCAGCAGCTCCAGGACAGGAACAAACACCATATATTTT. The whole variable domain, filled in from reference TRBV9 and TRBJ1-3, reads DSGVTQTPKHLITATGQRVTLRCSPRSGDLSVYWYQQSLDQGLQFLIQYYNGEERAKGNILERFSAQQFPDLHSELNLSSLELGDSALYFCASSSRTGTNTIYFGEGSWLTVV.

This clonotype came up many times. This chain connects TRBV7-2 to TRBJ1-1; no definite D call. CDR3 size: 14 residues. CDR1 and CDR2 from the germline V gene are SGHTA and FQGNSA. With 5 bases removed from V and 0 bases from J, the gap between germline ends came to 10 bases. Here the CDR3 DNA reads TGTGCCAGCAGCCATGGCACGGTGAACACTGAAGCTTTCTTT. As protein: CASSHGTVNTEAFF.

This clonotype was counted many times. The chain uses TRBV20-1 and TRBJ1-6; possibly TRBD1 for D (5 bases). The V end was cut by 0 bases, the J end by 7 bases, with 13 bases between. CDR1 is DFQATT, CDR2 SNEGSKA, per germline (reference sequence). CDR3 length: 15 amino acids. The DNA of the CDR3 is TGCAGTGCTAGAGATCCGCCAGGGTTCAATTCACCCCTCCACTTT. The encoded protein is CSARDPPGFNSPLHF.

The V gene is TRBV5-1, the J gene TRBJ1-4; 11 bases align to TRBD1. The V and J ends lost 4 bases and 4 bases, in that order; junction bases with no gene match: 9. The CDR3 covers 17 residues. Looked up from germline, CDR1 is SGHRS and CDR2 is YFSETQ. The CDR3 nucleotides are TGCGCCAGCAGCGAGTCAATTGGGACAGGGGGTAATGAAAAACTGTTTTTT. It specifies CASSESIGTGGNEKLFF.

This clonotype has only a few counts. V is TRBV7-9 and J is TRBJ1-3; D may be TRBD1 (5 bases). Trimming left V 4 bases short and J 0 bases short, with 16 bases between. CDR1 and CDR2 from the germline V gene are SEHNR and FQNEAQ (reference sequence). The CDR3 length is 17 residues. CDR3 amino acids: CASSSGRGGVSGNTIYF. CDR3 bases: TGTGCCAGCAGCTCCGGCCGGGGCGGGGTCTCTGGAAACACCATATATTTT.

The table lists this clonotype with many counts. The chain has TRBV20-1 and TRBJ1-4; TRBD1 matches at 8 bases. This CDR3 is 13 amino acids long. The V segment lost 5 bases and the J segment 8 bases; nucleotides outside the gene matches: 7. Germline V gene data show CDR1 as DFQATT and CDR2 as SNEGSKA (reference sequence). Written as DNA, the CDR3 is TGCAGTGCTGTTCAGGGGGCTCGGGAAAAACTGTTTTTT. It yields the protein CSAVQGAREKLFF.

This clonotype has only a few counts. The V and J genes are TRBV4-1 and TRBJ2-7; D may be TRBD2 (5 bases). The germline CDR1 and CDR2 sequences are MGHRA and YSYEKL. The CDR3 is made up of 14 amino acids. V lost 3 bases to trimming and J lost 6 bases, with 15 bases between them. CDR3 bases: TGCGCCAGCAGCCAGGACCGGGGTGCTTTCGAGCAGTACTTC. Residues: CASSQDRGAFEQYF.

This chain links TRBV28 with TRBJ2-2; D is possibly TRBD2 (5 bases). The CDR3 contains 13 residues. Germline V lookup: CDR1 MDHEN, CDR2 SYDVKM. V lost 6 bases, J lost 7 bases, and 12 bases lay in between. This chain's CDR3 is CASSSYGDGELFF. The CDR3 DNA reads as TGTGCCAGCAGCTCCTACGGGGACGGGGAGCTGTTTTTT.

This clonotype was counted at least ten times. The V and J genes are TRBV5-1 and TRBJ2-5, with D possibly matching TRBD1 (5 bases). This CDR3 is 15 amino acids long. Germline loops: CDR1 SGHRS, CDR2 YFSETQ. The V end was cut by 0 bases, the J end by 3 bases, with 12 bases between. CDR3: CASSLEGNKKETQYF. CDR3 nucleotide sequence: TGCGCCAGCAGCTTGGAGGGGAATAAGAAAGAGACCCAGTACTTC.

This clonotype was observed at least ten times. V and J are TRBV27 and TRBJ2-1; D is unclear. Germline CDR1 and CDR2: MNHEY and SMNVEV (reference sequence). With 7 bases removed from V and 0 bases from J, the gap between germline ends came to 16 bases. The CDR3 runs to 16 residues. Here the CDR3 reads CASNSRTTFSYNEQFF. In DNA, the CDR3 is TGTGCCAGCAACTCTCGAACTACCTTCTCCTACAATGAGCAGTTCTTC.

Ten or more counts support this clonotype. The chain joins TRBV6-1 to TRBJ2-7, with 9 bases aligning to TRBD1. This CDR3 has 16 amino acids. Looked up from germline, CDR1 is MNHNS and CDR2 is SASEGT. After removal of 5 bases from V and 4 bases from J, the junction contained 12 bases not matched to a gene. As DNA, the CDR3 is TGTGCCAGCAGTACGGATTCCGGGACAGGGACTTACGAGCAGTACTTC. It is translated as CASSTDSGTGTYEQYF.

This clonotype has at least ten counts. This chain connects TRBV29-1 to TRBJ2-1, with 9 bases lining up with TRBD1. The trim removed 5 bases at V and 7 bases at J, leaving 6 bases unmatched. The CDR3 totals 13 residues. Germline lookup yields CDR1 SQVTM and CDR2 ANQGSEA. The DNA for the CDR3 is TGCAGCGTTACAGGGGGCATCATTAATGAGCAGTTCTTC. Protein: CSVTGGIINEQFF.